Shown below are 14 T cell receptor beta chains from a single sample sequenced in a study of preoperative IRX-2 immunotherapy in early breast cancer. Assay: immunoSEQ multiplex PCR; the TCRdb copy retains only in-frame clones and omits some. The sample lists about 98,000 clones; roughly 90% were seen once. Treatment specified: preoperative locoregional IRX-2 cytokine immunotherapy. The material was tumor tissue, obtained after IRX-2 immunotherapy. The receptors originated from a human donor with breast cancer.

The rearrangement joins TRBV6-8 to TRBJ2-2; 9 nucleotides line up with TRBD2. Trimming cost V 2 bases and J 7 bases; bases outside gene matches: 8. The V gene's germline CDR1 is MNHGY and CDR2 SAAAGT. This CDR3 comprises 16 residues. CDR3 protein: CASSYLAGGPSGELFF. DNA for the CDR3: TGTGCCAGCAGTTACCTGGCGGGGGGGCCGAGCGGGGAGCTGTTTTTT.

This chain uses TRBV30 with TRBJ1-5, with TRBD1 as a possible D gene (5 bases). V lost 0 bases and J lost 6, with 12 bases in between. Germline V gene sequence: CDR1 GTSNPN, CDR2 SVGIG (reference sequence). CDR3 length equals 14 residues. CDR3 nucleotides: TGTGCCTGGAGTGTACGAGGGGCGGGTCAGCCCCAGCATTTT. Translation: CAWSVRGAGQPQHF. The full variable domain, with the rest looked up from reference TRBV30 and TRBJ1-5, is SQTIHQWPATLVQPVGSPLSLECTVEGTSNPNLYWYRQAAGRGLQLLFYSVGIGQISSEVPQNLSASRPQDRQFILSSKKLLLSDSGFYLCAWSVRGAGQPQHFGDGTRLSIL.

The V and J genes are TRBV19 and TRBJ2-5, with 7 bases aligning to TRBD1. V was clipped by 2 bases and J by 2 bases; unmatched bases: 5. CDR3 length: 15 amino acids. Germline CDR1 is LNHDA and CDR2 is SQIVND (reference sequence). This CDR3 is CASSIMVRGQETQYF. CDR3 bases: TGTGCCAGTAGTATAATGGTCAGGGGGCAAGAGACCCAGTACTTC.

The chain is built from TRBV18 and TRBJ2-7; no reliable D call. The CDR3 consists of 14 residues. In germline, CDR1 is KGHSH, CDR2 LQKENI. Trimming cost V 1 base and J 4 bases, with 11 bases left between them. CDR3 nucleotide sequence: TGTGCCAGCTCACCACGTAGGGCAGATTACGAGCAGTACTTC. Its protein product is CASSPRRADYEQYF. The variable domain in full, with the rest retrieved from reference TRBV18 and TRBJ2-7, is NAGVMQNPRHLVRRRGQEARLRCSPMKGHSHVYWYRQLPEEGLKFMVYLQKENIIDESGMPKERFSAEFPKEGPSILRIQQVVRGDSAAYFCASSPRRADYEQYFGPGTRLTVT.

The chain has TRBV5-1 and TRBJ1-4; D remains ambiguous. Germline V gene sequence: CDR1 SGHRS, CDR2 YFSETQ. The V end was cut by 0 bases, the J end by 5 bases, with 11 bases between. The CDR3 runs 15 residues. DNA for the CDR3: TGCGCCAGCAGCTTGGAAGGAAGACTAAATGAAAAACTGTTTTTT. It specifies CASSLEGRLNEKLFF.

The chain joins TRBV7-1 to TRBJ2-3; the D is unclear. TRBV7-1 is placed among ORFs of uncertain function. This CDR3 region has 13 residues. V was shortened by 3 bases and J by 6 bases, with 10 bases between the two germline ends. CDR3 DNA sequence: TGTGCCAGCAGCTCCGGGCCGGGTGATACGCAGTATTTT. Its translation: CASSSGPGDTQYF.

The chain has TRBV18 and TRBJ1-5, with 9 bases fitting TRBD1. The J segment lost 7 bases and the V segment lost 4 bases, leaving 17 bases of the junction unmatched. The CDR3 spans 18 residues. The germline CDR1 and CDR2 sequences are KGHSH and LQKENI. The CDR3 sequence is CASSRDSPGQGTGQPQHF. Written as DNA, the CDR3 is TGTGCCAGCTCACGGGATAGTCCGGGACAGGGAACAGGGCAGCCCCAGCATTTT.

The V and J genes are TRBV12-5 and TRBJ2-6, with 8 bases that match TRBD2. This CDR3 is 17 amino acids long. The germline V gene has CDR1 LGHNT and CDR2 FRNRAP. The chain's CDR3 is CASTERGGTSGANVLTF. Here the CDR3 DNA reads TGTGCCAGCACCGAACGGGGGGGGACCTCTGGGGCCAACGTCCTGACTTTC. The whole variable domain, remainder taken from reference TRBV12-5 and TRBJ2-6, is DARVTQTPRHKVTEMGQEVTMRCQPILGHNTVFWYRQTMMQGLELLAYFRNRAPLDDSGMPKDRFSAEMPDATLATLKIQPSEPRDSAVYFCASTERGGTSGANVLTFGAGSRLTVL.

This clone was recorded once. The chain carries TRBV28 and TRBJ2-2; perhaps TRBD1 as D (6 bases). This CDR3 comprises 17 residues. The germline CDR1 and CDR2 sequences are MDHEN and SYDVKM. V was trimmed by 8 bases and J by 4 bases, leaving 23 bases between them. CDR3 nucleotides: TGTGCCAGCCACGCTTACCTTCCGGGACATCGCACCGGGGAGCTGTTTTTT. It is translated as CASHAYLPGHRTGELFF.

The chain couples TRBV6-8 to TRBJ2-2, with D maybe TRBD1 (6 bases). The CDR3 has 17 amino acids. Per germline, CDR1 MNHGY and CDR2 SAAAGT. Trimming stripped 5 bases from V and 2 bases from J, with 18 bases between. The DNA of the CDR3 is TGTGCCAGCAGTGATATTTATAGGACAGCTAACACCGGGGAGCTGTTTTTT. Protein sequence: CASSDIYRTANTGELFF.

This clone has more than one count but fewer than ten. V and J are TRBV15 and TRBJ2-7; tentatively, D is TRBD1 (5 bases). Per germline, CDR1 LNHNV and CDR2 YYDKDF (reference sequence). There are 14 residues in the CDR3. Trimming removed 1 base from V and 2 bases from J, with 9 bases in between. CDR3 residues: CATSRGRGPYEQYF. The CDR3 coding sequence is TGTGCCACCAGCAGAGGTAGGGGCCCCTACGAGCAGTACTTC.

CDR3 loop: CASSIDFTGSNYGYTF. Here the CDR3 DNA reads TGTGCCAGTAGTATAGATTTTACCGGATCTAACTATGGCTACACCTTC. The chain uses TRBV19 and TRBJ1-2; D gene ambiguous. Germline V gene lookup returns CDR1 LNHDA and CDR2 SQIVND (reference sequence). The V end lost 0 bases, the J end lost 0 bases, and 11 bases lay between the germline ends. The CDR3 extends over 16 amino acids.

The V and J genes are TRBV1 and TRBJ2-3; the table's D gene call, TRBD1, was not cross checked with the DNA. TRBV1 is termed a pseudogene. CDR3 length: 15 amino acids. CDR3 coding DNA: TGCGCCAGCAGCCAAGTCGACAGGCGCACAGATACGCAGTATTTT. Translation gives CASSQVDRRTDTQYF.

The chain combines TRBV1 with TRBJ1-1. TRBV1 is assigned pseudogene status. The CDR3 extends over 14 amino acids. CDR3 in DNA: TGCGCCAGCAGCCAAGATAGTAACTGGGCTGAAGCTTTCTTT. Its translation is CASSQDSNWAEAFF.